This T cell receptor beta chain emerged from a study of cytomegalovirus exposure and HLA in healthy donors. The CDR3 is 15 residues long. The ends were cut back, 3 bases at V and 2 bases at J, with 15 bases in the middle. Germline V gene lookup returns CDR1 SQVTM and CDR2 ANQGSEA. Points from the study as a whole: In a later analysis, most CMV-associated TCR beta chains appeared HLA-restricted.

Of note for this clone: Its antigen is as yet unknown.

The PCR was carried out with 60 Vbeta primers and 13 Jbeta primers. TCRdb keeps only in-frame clones here, not all; method: immunoSEQ multiplex PCR. Among 160,000 or so clones listed, around four fifths were seen once. The chain couples TRBV29-1 to TRBJ2-3, with D possibly matching TRBD1 (5 bases). The clonotype was recovered from a man younger than 45 in good health and CMV-seronegative. The sequencing input was PBMCs. The CDR3 DNA sequence: TGCAGCGTTGAGGGGTGGGCAGGGCTCACAGATACGCAGTATTTT. As protein: CSVEGWAGLTDTQYF.